The 10 T cell receptor beta chains below come from one sample, sequenced in a study of T-cell reconstitution after alpha-beta-depleted transplantation in children. Unique molecular identifiers were incorporated into the prepared TCRbeta library. TCRdb ran MiXCR on the PCR reads and lists one entry per CDR3 protein. The sample contains around 580,000 distinct CDR3 sequences, 25% to 30% of which appear only once. The sequencing here drew on PBMCs, taken before TCRalphabeta/CD19-depleted stem cell transplant. These receptor sequences come from a boy in the first two years of life with Wiskott-Aldrich syndrome, due to receive a stem cell transplant.

The gene calls are TRBV15 and TRBJ1-1; D is unresolved. V gave up 3 bases and J gave up 3 bases, with 11 bases separating them. CDR1 and CDR2 (germline): LNHNV, YYDKDF (reference sequence). The length of the CDR3 is 14 residues. This CDR3 reads CATSRVPGDTEAFF. The CDR3 DNA reads as TGTGCCACCAGCAGGGTACCGGGAGACACTGAAGCTTTCTTT.

This clonotype occurred a few times. The rearrangement links TRBV20-1 to TRBJ2-2; possibly TRBD1 or TRBD2 for D (5 bases each). V gave up 3 bases and J gave up 1 base, with 12 bases separating them. The CDR3 has 15 amino acids. The germline V gene encodes CDR1 DFQATT and CDR2 SNEGSKA (reference sequence). The CDR3 nucleotides read TGCAGTGCTAGGGCTCCGGGACGGAACACCGGGGAGCTGTTTTTT. Translated: CSARAPGRNTGELFF.

The chain uses TRBV5-1 and TRBJ2-1; D assignment may be TRBD1 or TRBD2 (6 bases each). Deletions cut 3 bases from V and 5 bases from J, with 24 bases between. Germline-derived CDR1 and CDR2 are SGHRS and YFSETQ. There are 18 residues in the CDR3. The CDR3: CASSSGVVNQGPNNEQFF. CDR3 DNA: TGCGCCAGCAGCTCGGGGGTGGTGAATCAGGGGCCGAACAATGAGCAGTTCTTC.

The V gene is TRBV29-1, the J gene TRBJ1-1; D may be TRBD1 (6 bases). This CDR3 is 12 amino acids long. Trimming pared 5 bases from V and 0 bases from J, leaving 7 bases between. Germline CDR1 reads SQVTM; CDR2 reads ANQGSEA. This CDR3 is CSVWTVNTEAFF. CDR3 DNA: TGCAGCGTTTGGACAGTGAACACTGAAGCTTTCTTT.

Concerning this clonotype itself: Compared with germline, one end of the junction differs, possibly owing to a read error. The V and J genes are TRBV7-9 and TRBJ2-1, with no clear D. The length of the CDR3 is 11 residues. The germline V gene has CDR1 SEHNR and CDR2 FQNEAQ (reference sequence). CDR3 nucleotides: TGTGCCAGCAGCTTAAACAATGAGGAGTTCTTC. It translates to CASSLNNEEFF.

This chain connects TRBV9 to TRBJ1-1, with D maybe TRBD1 (5 bases). The CDR3 is 15 residues long. V shed 0 bases and J shed 6 bases, with 15 bases lying between them. Germline loops: CDR1 SGDLS, CDR2 YYNGEE. The CDR3 DNA follows: TGTGCCAGCAGCGTAGCTATCAGGGATAGGGCTGAAGCTTTCTTT. It encodes CASSVAIRDRAEAFF.

The rearrangement uses TRBV9 and TRBJ2-7; D uncertain. This CDR3 is 15 amino acids long. CDR1 is SGDLS and CDR2 is YYNGEE in the germline V gene. V was cut by 0 bases and J by 2 bases, with 12 bases left in between. The CDR3 reads CASSVGIAYTYEQYF. The CDR3 DNA reads TGTGCCAGCAGCGTAGGAATAGCTTATACCTACGAGCAGTACTTC.

The J gene is TRBJ2-3, the V gene TRBV20-1; TRBD2 is a possible D gene (5 bases). Germline V gene sequence: CDR1 DFQATT, CDR2 SNEGSKA (reference sequence). The CDR3 length is 11 residues. As DNA, the CDR3 is TGCAGCGTCGAGGGATCAGATACGCAGTATTTT. Translation gives CSVEGSDTQYF.

This clonotype has a handful of counts. V is TRBV5-1 and J is TRBJ2-1, with a tentative D call TRBD1 (5 bases). Per germline, CDR1 SGHRS and CDR2 YFSETQ. V lost 4 bases and J 4 bases, leaving 15 bases between the germline ends. This CDR3 contains 15 residues. In DNA form, the CDR3 reads TGCGCCAGCAGCGAACAGGCCCTTCTTTACAATGAGCAGTTCTTC. It is translated as CASSEQALLYNEQFF.

Only a few counts were recorded for this clonotype. This chain joins TRBV20-1 and TRBJ1-1, with D unresolved. This CDR3 is 13 amino acids long. Germline CDR1 is DFQATT and CDR2 is SNEGSKA (reference sequence). Between the trimmed V and J ends, which lost 1 base and 0 bases, there was a span of 6 bases. Here the CDR3 DNA reads TGCAGTGCTAGAGGACACATGAACACTGAAGCTTTCTTT. Translation: CSARGHMNTEAFF.